This TCR beta chain was found in a study of blood T cells in healthy people across ages. V shed 5 bases, J shed 6 bases, and the junction held 10 bases outside the gene matches. The CDR3 has 15 residues. With a J-beta primer mix and a sample-barcoded 5' primer, a second PCR ran 7 to 11 cycles. A single record per CDR3 protein comes from TCRdb applying MiXCR to the 5' RACE reads. The data hold hundreds of thousands of distinct CDR3 sequences, with 36% observed a single time. This TCR came from a young man in good health. J is TRBJ1-5 and V is TRBV12-3 or TRBV12-4; TRBD1 matches at 7 bases. Sequenced: blood. CDR3: CASSTKTGRVQPQHF. CDR3 DNA: TGTGCCAGCAGTACGAAGACAGGGAGGGTTCAGCCCCAGCATTTT.